The 32 T cell receptor beta chains below all came from one sample that was sequenced in a study of cytomegalovirus exposure and HLA in healthy donors. Both 60 Vbeta primers and 13 Jbeta primers went into the PCR. TCRdb keeps only in-frame clones here, not all; method: immunoSEQ multiplex PCR. The repertoire table contains approximately 130,000 clones. Sequencing used PBMCs. These receptors were obtained from a woman aged 60-70 years in good health and CMV-seronegative.

The V call is TRBV5-1, the J call TRBJ2-5; 10 nucleotides match TRBD1. The better agreement between TRBJ2-7 and the DNA end casts doubt on the J call. Germline CDR1 reads SGHRS; CDR2 reads YFSETQ. The CDR3 is 16 amino acids. For the CDR3, the DNA is TGCGCCAGCAGCACGTCCGGGACAGGGGAGTACTACGAGCAGTACTTC. Protein product: CASSTSGTGEYYEQYF.

The V and J genes are TRBV6-5 and TRBJ2-5; a possible D gene is TRBD2 (7 bases). V shed 10 bases and J shed 7 bases, with 16 bases lying between them. The CDR3 spans 12 residues. CDR1 is MNHEY, CDR2 SVGAGI, per germline. Here the CDR3 DNA reads TGTGCCACCAGGAGGGAGGGGGGGACCCAGTACTTC. Amino acid sequence: CATRREGGTQYF.

The gene calls are TRBV12-5 and TRBJ2-5; the match to TRBD1 covers 8 bases. Germline CDR1 reads LGHNT; CDR2 reads FRNRAP. There are 14 residues in the CDR3. V lost 6 bases, J lost 4 bases, and 7 bases stayed unmatched. This CDR3 is CASGPTDRVETQYF. The CDR3, as DNA: TGTGCTAGTGGCCCGACGGACAGGGTAGAGACCCAGTACTTC.

This rearrangement joins TRBV28 to TRBJ2-7; 9 bases are shared with TRBD1. The CDR3 runs to 16 residues. Germline V gene data show CDR1 as MDHEN and CDR2 as SYDVKM. The J segment lost 4 bases and the V segment lost 3 bases, leaving 10 bases of the junction unmatched. Here the CDR3 reads CASSLSLGTGKYEQYF. CDR3 DNA: TGTGCCAGCAGTTTGTCGTTGGGGACAGGGAAATACGAGCAGTACTTC.

The chain links TRBV6-1 to TRBJ2-1; D ambiguous. The CDR3 length is 12 residues. Between the trimmed V and J ends, which lost 6 bases and 4 bases, there was a span of 7 bases. Germline CDR1 reads MNHNS; CDR2 reads SASEGT. For the CDR3, the DNA is TGTGCCAGCAGCCCGGAGTACAATGAGCAGTTCTTC. This sequence encodes CASSPEYNEQFF.

V is TRBV7-9 and J is TRBJ1-4; D remains ambiguous. Per the germline V gene, CDR1 is SEHNR and CDR2 is FQNEAQ (reference sequence). Trimming took off 5 bases at V and 4 bases at J, with 2 bases between the two ends. This CDR3 region has 11 residues. This chain's CDR3 is CASSRNEKLFF. The CDR3 coding sequence is TGTGCCAGCAGCCGTAATGAAAAACTGTTTTTT.

The chain carries TRBV4-1 and TRBJ2-1; tentative D call: TRBD2 (6 bases). The CDR3 is made up of 17 amino acids. Germline-derived CDR1 and CDR2 are MGHRA and YSYEKL. V dropped 0 bases and J dropped 8 bases, with 20 bases sitting between them. The CDR3 spells CASSQDPHSGGVYEQFF. In nucleotides, the CDR3 is TGCGCCAGCAGCCAAGATCCGCATAGCGGAGGAGTATATGAGCAGTTCTTC.

This sequence joins TRBV2 and TRBJ1-3; no definite D call. Germline V lookup: CDR1 SNHLY, CDR2 FYNNEI. Trimming took 4 bases from V and 2 from J, leaving 12 bases between them. The CDR3 extends over 15 amino acids. The chain's CDR3 is CASSADGAAGNTIYF. CDR3 in DNA: TGTGCCAGCAGTGCCGACGGAGCTGCTGGAAACACCATATATTTT.

This chain uses TRBV5-1 with TRBJ2-6, with a possible D match to TRBD1 (7 bases). Germline V gene sequence: CDR1 SGHRS, CDR2 YFSETQ. V lost 0 bases and J 2 bases, leaving 9 bases between the germline ends. The CDR3 covers 16 residues. The CDR3 protein is CASSLARGAGANVLTF. For the CDR3, the DNA is TGCGCCAGCAGCTTGGCCAGGGGGGCTGGGGCCAACGTCCTGACTTTC.

The J gene is TRBJ1-3, the V gene TRBV7-2; D is undetermined. Trimming removed 5 bases at V and 7 bases at J, with 6 bases between. Germline assignment: CDR1 SGHTA and CDR2 FQGNSA. This CDR3 comprises 11 residues. As DNA, the CDR3 is TGTGCCAGCAGCGCCCGGAACACCATATATTTT. This codes for CASSARNTIYF.

The chain combines TRBV5-6 with TRBJ1-5; 8 nucleotides agree with TRBD1. Trimming at V came to 2 bases and at J to 2 bases, leaving 9 bases not matched to a gene. Germline CDR1 and CDR2: SGHDT and YYEEEE. CDR3 length equals 17 residues. The CDR3 nucleotides are TGTGCCAGCAGCTTAAGGACAGGGCGCACAGGCAATCAGCCCCAGCATTTT. This encodes CASSLRTGRTGNQPQHF.

The V call is TRBV18, the J call TRBJ2-7, with TRBD2 identical over 8 bases. This CDR3 has 14 residues. Germline assignment: CDR1 KGHSH and CDR2 LQKENI. The junction had 6 bases not matched to a gene; V was cut back by 2 bases and J by 6 bases. The CDR3 region is CASSPTAGVFEQYF. The CDR3 DNA reads as TGTGCCAGCTCACCAACAGCGGGAGTTTTCGAGCAGTACTTC.

The chain joins TRBV5-6 to TRBJ1-2; a weak D match, TRBD1 (5 bases). The CDR3 spans 13 residues. The V and J ends lost 4 bases and 6 bases respectively, with 13 bases between them. Germline V gene lookup returns CDR1 SGHDT and CDR2 YYEEEE. In DNA form, the CDR3 reads TGTGCCAGCAGCAGGGATCAGGGCGATGGCTACACCTTC. Translating it yields CASSRDQGDGYTF.

This chain joins TRBV19 and TRBJ2-7, with D perhaps matching TRBD2 (6 bases). The V and J ends lost 5 bases and 6 bases respectively, with 14 bases between them. Germline V gene sequence: CDR1 LNHDA, CDR2 SQIVND (reference sequence). The length of the CDR3 is 13 residues. The CDR3 DNA reads TGTGCCAGTAGTGGAGGGTTCTCGGGCGAGCAGTACTTC. Amino acids: CASSGGFSGEQYF.

The rearrangement links TRBV2 to TRBJ2-2, with D unresolved. The CDR3 runs to 15 residues. With 4 bases removed from V and 3 bases from J, the gap between germline ends came to 12 bases. The germline V gene encodes CDR1 SNHLY and CDR2 FYNNEI. The CDR3 here is CASSGSASYTGELFF. DNA for the CDR3: TGTGCCAGCAGTGGGTCGGCTAGTTACACCGGGGAGCTGTTTTTT.

V gene TRBV15 combines with J gene TRBJ1-1, with D possibly TRBD1 on 6 matching bases. V shed 6 bases and J shed 6 bases, with 20 bases lying between them. The CDR3 is 15 amino acids. The germline CDR1 and CDR2 sequences are LNHNV and YYDKDF (reference sequence). DNA for the CDR3: TGTGCCACCAGTACAGGGAGGGGTAAAACAGCTGAAGCTTTCTTT. Its translation is CATSTGRGKTAEAFF. The full variable domain, completed using reference TRBV15 and TRBJ1-1, is DAMVIQNPRYQVTQFGKPVTLSCSQTLNHNVMYWYQQKSSQAPKLLFHYYDKDFNNEADTPDNFQSRRPNTSFCFLDIRSPGLGDTAMYLCATSTGRGKTAEAFFGQGTRLTVV.

The chain links TRBV15 to TRBJ2-6, with D possibly being TRBD2 (6 bases). Germline lookup yields CDR1 LNHNV and CDR2 YYDKDF (reference sequence). V lost 5 bases and J 0 bases, leaving 17 bases between the germline ends. This CDR3 region has 18 residues. The CDR3 DNA reads TGTGCCACCAGCGGAGGAGATCGGGGGAGCTCTGGGGCCAACGTCCTGACTTTC. Its translation: CATSGGDRGSSGANVLTF.

The chain joins TRBV9 to TRBJ2-1; 12 positions agree with TRBD2. V shed 0 bases and J 8 bases; nucleotides not matched to a gene: 6. Germline lookup yields CDR1 SGDLS and CDR2 YYNGEE. The CDR3 is made up of 16 amino acids. The CDR3 loop reads CASSVDPSGGAYEQFF. CDR3 coding DNA: TGTGCCAGCAGCGTAGACCCTAGCGGGGGGGCTTATGAGCAGTTCTTC.

V and J are TRBV6-1 and TRBJ2-5, with 10 bases fitting TRBD2. This CDR3 is built from 15 residues. Germline-derived CDR1 and CDR2 are MNHNS and SASEGT. Unmatched junction bases numbered 7, after V lost 4 bases and J lost 5 bases. The CDR3 DNA reads as TGTGCCAGCAGTGGCAGCGGGGGGGCATGGGAGACCCAGTACTTC. Its protein product is CASSGSGGAWETQYF.

The J gene is TRBJ2-2, the V gene TRBV21-1; TRBD2, as called in the table, went unchecked against the DNA. TRBV21-1 is shown as a pseudogene. The CDR3 covers 15 residues. CDR3 protein: CASSKLKLPTGELFF. CDR3 bases: TGTGCCAGCAGCAAATTAAAGCTTCCGACCGGGGAGCTGTTTTTT.

The genes are TRBV19 and TRBJ2-1; 8 nucleotides align to TRBD1. The CDR3 extends over 14 amino acids. Germline-derived CDR1 and CDR2 are LNHDA and SQIVND (reference sequence). The ends lost 6 bases at V and 6 bases at J; junction bases unmatched: 7. This chain's CDR3 is CASSRTGRVNEQFF. The CDR3 DNA is TGTGCCAGTAGCCGGACAGGGCGGGTCAATGAGCAGTTCTTC.

V is TRBV2 and J is TRBJ2-5, with D possibly TRBD2 on 5 matching bases. The J call may be in error: the DNA end matches TRBJ2-7 better. The CDR3 has 15 amino acids. Germline CDR1 and CDR2: SNHLY and FYNNEI. In DNA, the CDR3 is TGTGCCAGCAGTGAAGGGCGAGGGCTATCCTACGAGCAGTACTTC. This gives the protein CASSEGRGLSYEQYF.

The chain combines TRBV4-1 with TRBJ1-4; TRBD1 matches at 9 bases. V lost 3 bases, J lost 8 bases, and 7 bases stayed unmatched. This CDR3 has 15 amino acids. Looked up from germline, CDR1 is MGHRA and CDR2 is YSYEKL. CDR3 DNA: TGCGCCAGCAGCCACCGGACAGGGGTTTACGAAAAACTGTTTTTT. It encodes CASSHRTGVYEKLFF.

The V gene is TRBV10-3, the J gene TRBJ2-7, with a weak D call TRBD1 (6 bases). The CDR3 length is 11 residues. V was shortened by 3 bases and J by 11 bases, with 11 bases between the two germline ends. The germline V gene has CDR1 ENHRY and CDR2 SYGVKD. Here the CDR3 reads CAISDTGPEYF. The CDR3 DNA follows: TGTGCCATCAGTGACACAGGGCCTGAGTACTTC.

This chain connects TRBV7-9 to TRBJ2-2; D might be TRBD2 (5 bases). V shed 7 bases and J shed 0 bases, with 21 bases lying between them. This CDR3 has 18 residues. Germline V CDR1 and CDR2: SEHNR, FQNEAQ (reference sequence). CDR3 sequence (DNA): TGTGCCAGCACTATAATCGCACGGAGGTCGGCGAACACCGGGGAGCTGTTTTTT. Translated, it gives CASTIIARRSANTGELFF.

The rearrangement links TRBV29-1 to TRBJ1-1; 7 bases agree with TRBD1. The V gene end was trimmed by 4 bases and the J gene end by 4 bases; junction bases not matched to a gene: 6. This CDR3 comprises 13 residues. Germline assignment: CDR1 SQVTM and CDR2 ANQGSEA. The chain's CDR3 is CSVGRGRITEAFF. The CDR3 nucleotides are TGCAGCGTTGGAAGGGGGCGCATCACTGAAGCTTTCTTT.

The CDR3 coding sequence is TGTGCCAGCAGTGAAACTCTGGCGGTGGGTGAAAAACTGTTTTTT. Encoded protein: CASSETLAVGEKLFF. The chain employs TRBV25-1 and TRBJ1-4, with D uncertain. Per germline, CDR1 MGHDK and CDR2 SYGVNS. Trimming took off 2 bases at V and 7 bases at J, with 14 bases between the two ends. This CDR3 is 15 amino acids long. Full variable domain (outside the CDR3, taken from reference TRBV25-1 and TRBJ1-4): EADIYQTPRYLVIGTGKKITLECSQTMGHDKMYWYQQDPGMELHLIHYSYGVNSTEKGDLSSESTVSRIRTEHFPLTLESARPSHTSQYLCASSETLAVGEKLFFGSGTQLSVL.

The chain carries TRBV10-3 and TRBJ2-3; 8 bases align to TRBD2. Germline CDR1 and CDR2: ENHRY and SYGVKD. CDR3 length equals 17 residues. V was clipped by 3 bases and J by 0 bases; unmatched bases: 8. In DNA, the CDR3 is TGTGCCATCAGTGAAAACGGGAGGGCCCTCAGCACAGATACGCAGTATTTT. Amino acid sequence: CAISENGRALSTDTQYF.

The gene calls are TRBV7-9 and TRBJ2-4; TRBD1 matches 11 bases. Trimming removed 1 base from V and 1 base from J; junction bases left unmatched: 3. From germline, CDR1 is SEHNR and CDR2 FQNEAQ (reference sequence). The CDR3 loop spans 17 amino acids. CDR3 DNA sequence: TGTGCCAGCAGCTTAGGGGGGGACAGGGGGGCCAAAAACATTCAGTACTTC. Amino acids: CASSLGGDRGAKNIQYF.

The chain couples TRBV27 to TRBJ1-2; the D is unclear. V gave up 6 bases and J gave up 6 bases, with 14 bases separating them. Germline CDR1 MNHEY, CDR2 SMNVEV (reference sequence). The CDR3 has 13 residues. Here the CDR3 DNA reads TGTGCCAGCAGCCCACTCCCCTCCGATGGCTACACCTTC. It translates to CASSPLPSDGYTF.

The chain links TRBV6-1 to TRBJ2-7, with TRBD1 identical over 10 bases. The CDR3 contains 16 residues. Germline lookup yields CDR1 MNHNS and CDR2 SASEGT. The V and J ends lost 4 bases and 6 bases, in that order; junction bases with no gene match: 12. CDR3 nucleotide sequence: TGTGCCAGCAGTGTAGAATGGGACAGGGGAATTAGCGAGCAGTACTTC. The encoded protein is CASSVEWDRGISEQYF.

The chain recombines TRBV19 with TRBJ1-1, with a tentative D call TRBD1 (6 bases). This CDR3 spans 15 amino acids. The germline gives CDR1 LNHDA, CDR2 SQIVND (reference sequence). Deletions cut 6 bases from V and 4 bases from J, with 18 bases between. CDR3: CASSLSGGAGTEAFF. CDR3 in DNA: TGTGCCAGTAGCCTTTCGGGGGGCGCGGGCACTGAAGCTTTCTTT.